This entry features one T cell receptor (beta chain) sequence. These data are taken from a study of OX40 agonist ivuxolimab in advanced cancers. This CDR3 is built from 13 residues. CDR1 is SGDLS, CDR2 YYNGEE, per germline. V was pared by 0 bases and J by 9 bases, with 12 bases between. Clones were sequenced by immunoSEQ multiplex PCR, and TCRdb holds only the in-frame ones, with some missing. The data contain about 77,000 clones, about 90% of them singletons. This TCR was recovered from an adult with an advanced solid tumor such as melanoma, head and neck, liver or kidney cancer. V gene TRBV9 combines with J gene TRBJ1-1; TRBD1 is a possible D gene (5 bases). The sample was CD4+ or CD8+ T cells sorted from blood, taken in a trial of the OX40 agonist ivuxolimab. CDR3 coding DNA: TGTGCCAGCAGCGTAGACTTGAGGACAAAAGCTTTCTTT. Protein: CASSVDLRTKAFF. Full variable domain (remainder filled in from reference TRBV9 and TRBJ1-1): DSGVTQTPKHLITATGQRVTLRCSPRSGDLSVYWYQQSLDQGLQFLIQYYNGEERAKGNILERFSAQQFPDLHSELNLSSLELGDSALYFCASSVDLRTKAFFGQGTRLTVV.